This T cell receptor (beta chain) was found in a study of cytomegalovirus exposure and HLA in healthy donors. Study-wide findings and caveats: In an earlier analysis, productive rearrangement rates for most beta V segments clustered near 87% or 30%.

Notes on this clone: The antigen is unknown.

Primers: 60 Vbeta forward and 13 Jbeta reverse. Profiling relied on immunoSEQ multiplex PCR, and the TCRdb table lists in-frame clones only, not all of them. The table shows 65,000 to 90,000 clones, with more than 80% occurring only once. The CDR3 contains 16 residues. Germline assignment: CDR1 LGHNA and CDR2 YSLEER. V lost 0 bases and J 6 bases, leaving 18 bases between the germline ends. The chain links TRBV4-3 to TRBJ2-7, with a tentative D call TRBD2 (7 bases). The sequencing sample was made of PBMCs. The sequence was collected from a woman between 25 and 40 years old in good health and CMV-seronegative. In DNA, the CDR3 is TGCGCCAGCAGCCAAGATCGAAGTCGGGGGGCAGGCGAGCAGTACTTC. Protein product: CASSQDRSRGAGEQYF.